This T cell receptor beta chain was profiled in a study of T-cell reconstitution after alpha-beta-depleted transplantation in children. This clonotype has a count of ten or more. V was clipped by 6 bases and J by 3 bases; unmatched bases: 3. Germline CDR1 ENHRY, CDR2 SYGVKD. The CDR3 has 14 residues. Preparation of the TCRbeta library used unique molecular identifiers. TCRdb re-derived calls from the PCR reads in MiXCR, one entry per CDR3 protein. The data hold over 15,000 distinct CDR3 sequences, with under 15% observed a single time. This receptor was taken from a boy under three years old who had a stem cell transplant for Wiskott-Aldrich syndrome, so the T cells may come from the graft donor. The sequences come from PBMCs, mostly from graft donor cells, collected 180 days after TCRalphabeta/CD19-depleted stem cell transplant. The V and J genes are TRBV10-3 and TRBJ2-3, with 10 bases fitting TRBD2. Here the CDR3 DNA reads TGTGCCATCAGGAGCGGGAGGGAAACAGATACGCAGTATTTT. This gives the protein CAIRSGRETDTQYF.